These T cell receptor beta chains were read from a single sample in a study of blood T cell repertoires in COVID-19. The data were produced by immunoSEQ multiplex PCR, yet TCRdb's version contains in-frame clones alone and is incomplete. The sample records about 350,000 clones, over 80% being singletons. The sample taken for sequencing was peripheral blood. Receptors originate from a woman in her forties or fifties with COVID-19, enrolled during active disease. CDR3s include the opening cysteine and the closing phenylalanine or tryptophan. D genes are given only for firm matches. The size field is filled for only some rows; it gives once, few, many or a size class.

clone size: .
D gene: TRBD1
J gene: TRBJ2-7
V gene: TRBV7-2
CDR3 protein: CASSEPGQVSEQYF
CDR3 DNA: TGTGCCAGCAGCGAACCGGGACAGGTCTCCGAGCAGTACTTC

clone size: .
D gene: .
J gene: TRBJ1-1
V gene: TRBV12-3/TRBV12-4
CDR3 protein: CASTGNTEAFF
CDR3 DNA: TGTGCCAGCACGGGGAACACTGAAGCTTTCTTT

clone size: .
D gene: .
J gene: TRBJ2-3
V gene: TRBV30
CDR3 protein: CAWTIQGTDTQYF
CDR3 DNA: TGTGCCTGGACGATCCAGGGCACAGATACGCAGTATTTT

clone size: .
D gene: TRBD1
J gene: TRBJ2-7
V gene: TRBV7-7
CDR3 protein: CASSLGSPGQGPYEQYF
CDR3 DNA: TGTGCCAGCAGCTTAGGCTCTCCGGGACAGGGGCCCTACGAGCAGTACTTC

clone size: once
D gene: TRBD1
J gene: TRBJ1-1
V gene: TRBV5-1
CDR3 protein: CASSGRDRGLGLIGTEAFF
CDR3 DNA: TGCGCCAGCAGCGGCCGGGACAGGGGGCTTGGTTTAATCGGGACTGAAGCTTTCTTT

clone size: .
D gene: TRBD2
J gene: TRBJ2-1
V gene: TRBV6-4
CDR3 protein: CASSDMSGRGGEQFF
CDR3 DNA: TGTGCCAGCAGTGATATGAGCGGGAGAGGTGGTGAGCAGTTCTTC

clone size: once
D gene: TRBD1
J gene: TRBJ1-4
V gene: TRBV9
CDR3 protein: CASSPYSGQGNEKLFF
CDR3 DNA: TGTGCCAGCAGCCCTTACTCCGGACAGGGGAATGAAAAACTGTTTTTT

clone size: .
D gene: .
J gene: TRBJ2-3
V gene: TRBV28
CDR3 protein: CASSSGGDTQYF
CDR3 DNA: TGTGCCAGCAGTTCGGGTGGAGATACGCAGTATTTT

clone size: .
D gene: TRBD1
J gene: TRBJ1-5
V gene: TRBV5-1
CDR3 protein: CASSQTGGFNQPQHF
CDR3 DNA: TGCGCCAGCAGCCAGACAGGGGGCTTCAATCAGCCCCAGCATTTT

clone size: .
D gene: .
J gene: TRBJ2-1
V gene: TRBV7-3
CDR3 protein: CASSLLGGSSYNEQFF
CDR3 DNA: TGTGCCAGCAGCCTACTTGGAGGCAGCTCCTACAATGAGCAGTTCTTC

clone size: .
D gene: .
J gene: TRBJ2-7
V gene: TRBV7-9
CDR3 protein: CASSSQRQDEQYF
CDR3 DNA: TGTGCCAGCAGCTCCCAACGACAGGACGAGCAGTACTTC

clone size: .
D gene: TRBD1
J gene: TRBJ1-1
V gene: TRBV19
CDR3 protein: CASSRRQGASTEAFF
CDR3 DNA: TGTGCCAGTAGTAGAAGACAGGGGGCGTCCACTGAAGCTTTCTTT

clone size: .
D gene: .
J gene: TRBJ1-1
V gene: TRBV5-4
CDR3 protein: CASSFKQGLDTEAFF
CDR3 DNA: TGTGCCAGCAGCTTCAAACAGGGTCTGGACACTGAAGCTTTCTTT

clone size: .
D gene: .
J gene: TRBJ1-5
V gene: TRBV19
CDR3 protein: CASSIDWTGDNQHF
CDR3 DNA: TGTGCCAGTAGTATAGATTGGACTGGAGACAACCAGCATTTT

clone size: .
D gene: .
J gene: TRBJ2-1
V gene: TRBV29-1
CDR3 protein: CSVEDRGREYPNEQFF
CDR3 DNA: TGCAGCGTTGAAGATCGGGGGCGGGAGTATCCCAATGAGCAGTTCTTC

clone size: .
D gene: TRBD1
J gene: TRBJ2-3
V gene: TRBV5-1
CDR3 protein: CASSPGQASTDTQYF
CDR3 DNA: TGCGCCAGCAGCCCGGGACAGGCCAGCACAGATACGCAGTATTTT

clone size: .
D gene: TRBD1
J gene: TRBJ2-3
V gene: TRBV25-1
CDR3 protein: CASSDGTGTDTQYF
CDR3 DNA: TGTGCCAGCAGTGACGGGACAGGCACAGATACGCAGTATTTT

clone size: .
D gene: .
J gene: TRBJ2-5
V gene: TRBV6-2/TRBV6-3
CDR3 protein: CASSYGTLGGQETQYF
CDR3 DNA: TGTGCCAGCAGTTACGGAACACTCGGGGGTCAAGAGACCCAGTACTTC

clone size: few
D gene: TRBD1
J gene: TRBJ1-3
V gene: TRBV30
CDR3 protein: CAWSPQGALGNTIYF
CDR3 DNA: TGTGCCTGGAGTCCGCAGGGGGCGCTCGGAAACACCATATATTTT

clone size: .
D gene: TRBD1
J gene: TRBJ2-3
V gene: TRBV9
CDR3 protein: CASSVELGGPTDTQYF
CDR3 DNA: TGTGCCAGCAGCGTAGAGCTAGGGGGCCCGACAGATACGCAGTATTTT

clone size: .
D gene: .
J gene: TRBJ1-5
V gene: TRBV18
CDR3 protein: CASSRIDQPQHF
CDR3 DNA: TGTGCCAGCTCGCGCATCGATCAGCCCCAGCATTTT

clone size: once
D gene: .
J gene: TRBJ2-2
V gene: TRBV21-1
CDR3 protein: CASSKGRQGLGYTGELFF
CDR3 DNA: TGTGCCAGCAGCAAAGGGCGACAGGGCTTAGGATACACCGGGGAGCTGTTTTTT

clone size: .
D gene: TRBD1
J gene: TRBJ2-1
V gene: TRBV5-6
CDR3 protein: CASSSLGQGADEQFF
CDR3 DNA: TGTGCCAGCAGCTCCTTAGGACAGGGCGCGGATGAGCAGTTCTTC

clone size: .
D gene: TRBD2
J gene: TRBJ2-5
V gene: TRBV5-8
CDR3 protein: CASRRLAGGGETQYF
CDR3 DNA: TGTGCCAGCAGGAGACTAGCGGGAGGAGGAGAGACCCAGTACTTC

clone size: .
D gene: .
J gene: TRBJ2-5
V gene: TRBV6-5
CDR3 protein: CASSYSSHTKETQYF
CDR3 DNA: TGTGCCAGCAGTTACTCGAGCCATACCAAGGAGACCCAGTACTTC

clone size: .
D gene: .
J gene: TRBJ2-3
V gene: TRBV11-2
CDR3 protein: CATTGQRTDTQYF
CDR3 DNA: TGTGCCACCACGGGACAACGCACAGATACGCAGTATTTT

clone size: .
D gene: TRBD2
J gene: TRBJ2-7
V gene: TRBV19
CDR3 protein: CASSIAVYSGSYEQYF
CDR3 DNA: TGTGCCAGTAGTATAGCCGTATATAGCGGGAGCTACGAGCAGTACTTC

clone size: .
D gene: TRBD1
J gene: TRBJ1-2
V gene: TRBV7-9
CDR3 protein: CASSLVGQGLYGYTF
CDR3 DNA: TGTGCCAGCAGCTTAGTTGGACAGGGGTTGTATGGCTACACCTTC

clone size: .
D gene: .
J gene: TRBJ1-1
V gene: TRBV19
CDR3 protein: CASKRAGEGTEAFF
CDR3 DNA: TGTGCCAGTAAGCGGGCAGGGGAGGGGACTGAAGCTTTCTTT

clone size: .
D gene: TRBD1
J gene: TRBJ2-7
V gene: TRBV30
CDR3 protein: CAWSPLTGYEQYF
CDR3 DNA: TGTGCCTGGAGTCCACTGACAGGGTACGAGCAGTACTTC

clone size: .
D gene: .
J gene: TRBJ1-1
V gene: TRBV11-3
CDR3 protein: CASSFFRSGEAFF
CDR3 DNA: TGTGCCAGCAGCTTCTTTCGGTCGGGTGAAGCTTTCTTT

clone size: .
D gene: TRBD1
J gene: TRBJ2-2
V gene: TRBV24-1
CDR3 protein: CATSDPGQGVANTGELFF
CDR3 DNA: TGTGCCACCAGTGACCCAGGACAGGGGGTCGCGAACACCGGGGAGCTGTTTTTT

clone size: .
D gene: .
J gene: TRBJ2-3
V gene: TRBV24-1
CDR3 protein: CATSQGTRSTDTQYF
CDR3 DNA: TGTGCCACCTCCCAAGGGACACGTAGCACAGATACGCAGTATTTT

clone size: few
D gene: TRBD1
J gene: TRBJ2-7
V gene: TRBV3-1/TRBV3-2
CDR3 protein: CASSLGTADYEQYF
CDR3 DNA: TGTGCCAGCAGCCTCGGGACAGCTGATTACGAGCAGTACTTC

clone size: .
D gene: .
J gene: TRBJ2-3
V gene: TRBV18
CDR3 protein: CASSFGQAGIDTQYF
CDR3 DNA: TGTGCCAGCTCCTTCGGACAGGCGGGGATAGATACGCAGTATTTT

clone size: .
D gene: TRBD2
J gene: TRBJ2-1
V gene: TRBV19
CDR3 protein: CASSSSGRPRSYNEQFF
CDR3 DNA: TGTGCCAGTAGTAGTAGCGGGAGGCCCCGCTCCTACAATGAGCAGTTCTTC

clone size: .
D gene: TRBD2
J gene: TRBJ2-1
V gene: TRBV19
CDR3 protein: CASSSLAGAMSYNEQFF
CDR3 DNA: TGTGCCAGTAGTAGTCTAGCGGGAGCGATGTCCTACAATGAGCAGTTCTTC

clone size: .
D gene: TRBD2
J gene: TRBJ2-7
V gene: TRBV27
CDR3 protein: CASSITSGVPGEQYF
CDR3 DNA: TGTGCCAGCAGTATAACTAGCGGAGTACCTGGCGAGCAGTACTTC

clone size: .
D gene: .
J gene: TRBJ2-7
V gene: TRBV4-3
CDR3 protein: CASSQDLIRSQYF
CDR3 DNA: TGCGCCAGCAGCCAAGACCTCATTAGAAGTCAGTACTTC

clone size: .
D gene: .
J gene: TRBJ2-7
V gene: TRBV3-1/TRBV3-2
CDR3 protein: CASSLRDTVEQYF
CDR3 DNA: TGTGCCAGCAGCCTCCGGGACACGGTAGAGCAGTACTTC

clone size: .
D gene: TRBD2
J gene: TRBJ2-5
V gene: TRBV10-2
CDR3 protein: CASSGLAGAIETQYF
CDR3 DNA: TGCGCCAGCAGCGGACTAGCGGGAGCGATAGAGACCCAGTACTTC

clone size: .
D gene: .
J gene: TRBJ1-4
V gene: TRBV11-2
CDR3 protein: CASSPRGGEKLFF
CDR3 DNA: TGTGCCAGCAGCCCCCGGGGGGGGGAAAAACTGTTTTTT

clone size: .
D gene: .
J gene: TRBJ1-2
V gene: TRBV25-1
CDR3 protein: CASSERFYGYTF
CDR3 DNA: TGTGCCAGCAGTGAGAGGTTCTATGGCTACACCTTC

clone size: .
D gene: .
J gene: TRBJ2-7
V gene: TRBV3-1/TRBV3-2
CDR3 protein: CASSQDKGKLREQYF
CDR3 DNA: TGTGCCAGCAGCCAAGATAAGGGGAAGCTACGGGAGCAGTACTTC

clone size: .
D gene: .
J gene: TRBJ1-4
V gene: TRBV2
CDR3 protein: CASSYSGTNEKLFF
CDR3 DNA: TGTGCCAGCAGTTATTCAGGGACTAATGAAAAACTGTTTTTT